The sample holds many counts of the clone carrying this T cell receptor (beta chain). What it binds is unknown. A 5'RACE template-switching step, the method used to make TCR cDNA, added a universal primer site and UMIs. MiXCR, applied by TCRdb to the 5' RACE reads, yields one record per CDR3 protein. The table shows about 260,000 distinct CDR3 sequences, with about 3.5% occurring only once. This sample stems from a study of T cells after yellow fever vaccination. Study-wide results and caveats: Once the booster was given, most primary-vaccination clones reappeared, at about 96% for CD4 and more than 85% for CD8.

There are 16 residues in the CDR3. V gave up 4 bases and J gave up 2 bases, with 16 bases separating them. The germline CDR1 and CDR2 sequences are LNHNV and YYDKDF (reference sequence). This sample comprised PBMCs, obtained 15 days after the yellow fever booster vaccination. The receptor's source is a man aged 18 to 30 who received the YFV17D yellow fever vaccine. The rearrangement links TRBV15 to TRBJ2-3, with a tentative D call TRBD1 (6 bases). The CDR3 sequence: CATSTAPGHYTDTQYF. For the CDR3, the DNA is TGTGCCACCAGCACGGCGCCGGGACACTACACAGATACGCAGTATTTT.